The subject of this entry is one TCR beta chain. The antigen remains unidentified. This entry belongs to a study of shared clonotypes between healthy human individuals. Study-level results: Rarefaction demonstrated incomplete sorted-subset sequencing despite large depth.

The CDR3 has 14 amino acids. Trimming shortened V by 2 bases and J by 7 bases, and 12 bases separated the two germline ends. CDR1 and CDR2 (germline): MNHNS, SASEGT. Every immunoSEQ plate was one replicate of a subset's evenly spread DNA. Clones were read by immunoSEQ multiplex PCR, and TCRdb kept only the in-frame ones, dropping some. The sample lists over 850,000 clones; about 80% were seen once. The sequence was obtained from a man aged 18 to 30 in good health. Some clones in this sample may be carry-over from other donors' samples. Source material: memory CD4+ T cells from PBMCs. Described subset: CD45RA-negative fraction. This chain uses TRBV6-1 with TRBJ1-5; D is unresolved. Here the CDR3 reads CASSETGLAQPQHF. CDR3 nucleotide sequence: TGTGCCAGCAGTGAAACCGGCCTCGCACAGCCCCAGCATTTT.